This paragraph covers one T cell receptor beta chain sequence. The table lists this clonotype with many counts. Its antigen remains undetermined. No base qualities exist here, and no much larger clone lies one base off it. These data come from a study of T-cell reconstitution after alpha-beta-depleted transplantation in children (dated by TCRdb to the mid-2010s). Turning to the overall study: Using TCR repertoire profiling, the study quantitatively followed how T-cell immune reconstitution unfolded in children after TCRalphabeta/CD19-depleted allogeneic hematopoietic cell transplantation. The research as a whole found: Over the following months the frequencies of hyperexpanded clones went down, and after one year T-cell counts and TCRbeta diversity were mostly credited to newly produced T cells. In some patients, the high TCRbeta diversity seen at day 60 was put down to recipient T cells and intrathymic progenitors that had survived conditioning. Apparently early alphabetaT-cell count recovery about two months after transplant reportedly relied on only several hundred rapidly expanded clones derived from non-depleted graft cells.

The library was produced with PCR. Instrument used: Illumina HiSeq 2500. TCR library preparation used molecular barcoding, with unique molecular identifiers applied to normalize quantification of the TCRbeta repertoire. The public reads were reanalyzed by TCRdb: fastp trimming at Q25, MiXCR alignment, in-frame beta chains only. One record per CDR3 amino acid sequence lists the most common genes and DNA. The sample table records 200,000 to 250,000 distinct CDR3 sequences; around 7.5% of these occur just once. The top ten clones comprise approximately 6% of the sample. The V end gives up 2 bases and the J end 2 bases, leaving 8 bases in the junction not matched to a gene. The CDR3 runs 17 amino acids, cysteine and phenylalanine included. CDR3 DNA is the only sequence kept; it has 51 bases, read in frame from the first base. Based on the germline V gene, the CDR1 and CDR2 sequences are SGHRS and YFSETQ.

The treatment or condition label, read with the paper, signifies: allogeneic hematopoietic cell transplantation with graft depleted of TCRalphabeta T cells and CD19 B cells. The transplant recipients were children given TCRalphabeta/CD19-depleted allogeneic hematopoietic cell grafts. This clonotype was obtained from a male patient younger than 18 who had a stem cell transplant for acute lymphoblastic leukemia, so the T cells may come from the graft donor. The rearranged chain carries TRBV5-1 and TRBJ1-2, and 11 bases in between align with TRBD1. Sample: PBMCs, mostly from graft donor cells, taken 180 days after TCRalphabeta/CD19-depleted stem cell transplant. At the DNA level, the sequence is TGCGCCAGCAGCTTACCGAGGGACAGGGGGTCGAACTATGGCTACACCTTC. It codes for CASSLPRDRGSNYGYTF. Joined to the reference TRBV5-1 and TRBJ1-2 proteins, this CDR3 gives the full variable domain: KAGVTQTPRYLIKTRGQQVTLSCSPISGHRSVSWYQQTPGQGLQFLFEYFSETQRNKGNFPGRFSGRQFSNSRSEMNVSTLELGDSALYLCASSLPRDRGSNYGYTFGSGTRLTVV.